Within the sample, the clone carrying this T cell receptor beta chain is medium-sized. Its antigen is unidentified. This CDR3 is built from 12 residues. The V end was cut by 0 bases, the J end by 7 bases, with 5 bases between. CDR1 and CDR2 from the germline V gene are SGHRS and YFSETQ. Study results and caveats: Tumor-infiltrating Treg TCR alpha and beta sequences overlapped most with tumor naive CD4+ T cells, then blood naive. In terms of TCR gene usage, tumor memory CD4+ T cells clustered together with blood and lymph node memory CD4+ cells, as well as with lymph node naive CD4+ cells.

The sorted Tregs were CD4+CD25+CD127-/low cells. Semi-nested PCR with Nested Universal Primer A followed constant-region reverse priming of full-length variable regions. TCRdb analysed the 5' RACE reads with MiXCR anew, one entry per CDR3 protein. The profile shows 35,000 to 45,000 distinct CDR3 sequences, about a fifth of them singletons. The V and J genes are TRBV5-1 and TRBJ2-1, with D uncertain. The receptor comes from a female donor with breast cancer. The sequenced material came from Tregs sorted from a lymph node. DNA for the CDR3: TGCGCCAGCAGCTTGGGGGGAAATGAGCAGTTCTTC. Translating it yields CASSLGGNEQFF.